The rows below give T cell receptor beta chains drawn from one sample of a study of cytotoxic CD8 clonotypes in ibrutinib-treated CLL. Libraries were prepared by immunoSEQ multiplex PCR; TCRdb keeps only in-frame clonotypes and omits some of them. The sample yields hundreds of thousands of clones, under 75% seen once. Source: PBMCs, taken after 24 months of ibrutinib treatment. These receptor sequences come from a human donor with chronic lymphocytic leukemia. Both conserved end residues are trimmed from each CDR3. Some rows have no size entry. The others give once, few or many, or a class for an expanded clone.

clone size,V gene,CDR3 protein
-,TRBV7-9,ASSPQQVSYEQY
few,TRBV5-6,ASSSRTASSGNTIY
-,TRBV7-9,ASSRGGGSTDTQY
-,TRBV11-2,ASSLGPLGDYEQY
-,TRBV27,ASSIYSDSYNEQF
-,TRBV29-1,SVGAEASYNEQF
-,TRBV7-9,ASRSGDEQY
-,TRBV30,ARAETSTDTQY
-,TRBV2,ASNPDPGADTQY
-,TRBV4-2,ASSQDSTGADGGNTIY
-,TRBV7-9,ASSLAAPGTPQH
-,TRBV30,AWSIGQVLTSGSPDTQY
-,TRBV7-9,ASSYGTGGFGTEAF
-,TRBV28,ASSLGLAGVADTQY
few,TRBV9,ASSVAGTSGVQY
-,TRBV7-3,ASSLMGREGLSWETQY
-,TRBV28,ASSAQTGPYEQY
few,TRBV13,ASSLKSSGFTDTQY
-,TRBV29-1,SVRQGDFYEQY
-,TRBV15,ATSPSGNTEAF
-,TRBV19,ASSIDSRYEQY
-,TRBV27,ASSRYGTGSTEAF
few,TRBV2,ASRGRSLDRGQGNTIY
-,TRBV6-5,ASSLIPGELF
few,TRBV5-1,ASSLAGGNQPQH
-,TRBV19,ASCHGVGGSIEKLF
-,TRBV9,ASSVGTSGRANEQF
few,TRBV7-9,ASSLAGTTT
once,TRBV5-4,ASSLGQGDGELF
-,TRBV27,ASSAPPWTGGELF
-,TRBV5-6,ASSFDRSSYEQY
-,TRBV6-4,ASSAGLAGVIEQF
-,TRBV5-6,ASSLDFSYEQY
-,TRBV6-6,ASSLEREGGQY
-,TRBV11-1,ASRPGTATYNEQF
-,TRBV27,ASSAWTSSSYEQY